Each of the 15 T cell receptor beta chains below was sequenced from the same sample in a study of cytomegalovirus exposure and HLA in healthy donors. Researchers ran the PCR with 60 Vbeta and 13 Jbeta primers. The protocol was immunoSEQ multiplex PCR, while the TCRdb copy is restricted to in-frame clones and leaves out a portion. The profile shows around 150,000 clones, 70% to 80% of them singletons. Sequencing was done on a sample of PBMCs. These receptors were taken from a woman between 45 and 60 years old in good health and CMV-seronegative.

In nucleotides, the CDR3 is TGTGCCAGCAGCCTTTCTCTAGAGGGACAGGGCACAGATACGCAGTATTTT. Translation gives CASSLSLEGQGTDTQYF. The V and J genes are TRBV9 and TRBJ2-3; 8 bases agree with TRBD1. CDR1 SGDLS and CDR2 YYNGEE come from the germline V gene. CDR3 size: 17 residues. With V trimmed by 4 bases and J by 1 base, 11 bases remained unmatched. Supplemented by reference TRBV9 and TRBJ2-3, the full variable domain reads DSGVTQTPKHLITATGQRVTLRCSPRSGDLSVYWYQQSLDQGLQFLIQYYNGEERAKGNILERFSAQQFPDLHSELNLSSLELGDSALYFCASSLSLEGQGTDTQYFGPGTRLTVL.

V and J are TRBV5-4 and TRBJ2-1; maybe TRBD2 (6 bases). The CDR3 loop spans 17 amino acids. V shed 1 base and J shed 0 bases, with 14 bases lying between them. From germline, CDR1 is SGHNT and CDR2 YYREEE (reference sequence). The DNA for the CDR3 is TGTGCCAGCAGCTTGCTTACTAGCAGGAGCTCCTACAATGAGCAGTTCTTC. It codes for CASSLLTSRSSYNEQFF. The variable domain in full, with the rest retrieved from reference TRBV5-4 and TRBJ2-1, is ETGVTQSPTHLIKTRGQQVTLRCSSQSGHNTVSWYQQALGQGPQFIFQYYREEENGRGNFPPRFSGLQFPNYSSELNVNALELDDSALYLCASSLLTSRSSYNEQFFGPGTRLTVL.

The gene calls are TRBV18 and TRBJ2-7, with 7 bases identical to TRBD2. The CDR3 is 13 amino acids. J was trimmed by 5 bases and V by 0 bases; bases with no gene match: 1. The germline V gene has CDR1 KGHSH and CDR2 LQKENI. The CDR3 region has the DNA TGTGCCAGCTCACCACCGGGGGGGAACGAGCAGTACTTC. Its translation is CASSPPGGNEQYF.

This clone has just one count. The rearrangement uses TRBV13 and TRBJ2-3; possibly TRBD2 for D (6 bases). Trimming cost V 5 bases and J 4 bases, with 22 bases left between them. This CDR3 is built from 17 residues. From germline, CDR1 is PRHDT and CDR2 FYEKMQ (reference sequence). In DNA, the CDR3 is TGTGCCAGCAGCCCCAACAGATACGGGAGTATGGCAGATACGCAGTATTTT. Translation gives CASSPNRYGSMADTQYF.

This sequence joins TRBV7-3 and TRBJ2-6, with D maybe TRBD1 (6 bases). Germline V gene lookup returns CDR1 SGHTA and CDR2 FQGTGA. The CDR3 covers 17 residues. V was clipped by 3 bases and J by 0 bases, with 12 bases between them. CDR3 nucleotide sequence: TGTGCCAGCAGCTTCGACAGGCCCGGCTCTGGGGCCAACGTCCTGACTTTC. It translates to CASSFDRPGSGANVLTF.

In DNA form, the CDR3 reads TGTGCCAGTTACCCTTGGGGGCTAGGTACCGGGGAGCTGTTTTTT. This gives the protein CASYPWGLGTGELFF. The chain uses TRBV5-4 and TRBJ2-2; D might be TRBD1 (6 bases). The V end was cut by 8 bases, the J end by 5 bases, with 19 bases between. The CDR3 loop spans 15 amino acids. Looked up from germline, CDR1 is SGHNT and CDR2 is YYREEE (reference sequence).

This sequence joins TRBV7-2 and TRBJ1-3, with D perhaps matching TRBD1 (5 bases). Trimming cost V 5 bases and J 4 bases, with 12 bases left between them. The CDR3 covers 14 residues. Germline V gene data show CDR1 as SGHTA and CDR2 as FQGNSA. CDR3 sequence: CASSEGVPGNTIYF. The CDR3 bases are TGTGCCAGCAGCGAAGGGGTACCCGGAAACACCATATATTTT.

The chain joins TRBV29-1 to TRBJ2-7, with a weak D call TRBD2 (5 bases). Between the trimmed V and J ends, which lost 0 bases and 6 bases, there was a span of 15 bases. This CDR3 is built from 14 residues. CDR1 and CDR2 (germline): SQVTM, ANQGSEA. This chain's CDR3 is CSVEDPGVPGEQYF. CDR3 coding DNA: TGCAGCGTTGAAGATCCCGGGGTTCCTGGCGAGCAGTACTTC.

The chain carries TRBV18 and TRBJ1-1; D perhaps matches TRBD1 (5 bases). This CDR3 comprises 15 residues. CDR1 KGHSH and CDR2 LQKENI come from the germline V gene. The V gene lost 4 bases and the J gene lost 3 bases, with 15 bases spanning the gap. CDR3 in amino acids: CASSLNMAGDTEAFF. The CDR3 DNA sequence: TGTGCCAGCTCACTTAACATGGCGGGGGACACTGAAGCTTTCTTT.

This chain uses TRBV18 with TRBJ2-7; D perhaps matches TRBD1 (5 bases). This CDR3 is built from 12 residues. Deletions cut 2 bases from V and 3 bases from J, with 5 bases between. The germline V gene encodes CDR1 KGHSH and CDR2 LQKENI. The CDR3, as DNA: TGTGCCAGCTCACCAGACAGCTACGAGCAGTACTTC. Residues: CASSPDSYEQYF.

The chain is built from TRBV9 and TRBJ1-2, with a tentative D call TRBD1 (5 bases). The CDR3 runs 14 residues. Between the trimmed V and J ends, which lost 0 bases and 0 bases, there was a span of 6 bases. Germline loops: CDR1 SGDLS, CDR2 YYNGEE. In DNA, the CDR3 is TGTGCCAGCAGCGTAGGACAGACTAACTATGGCTACACCTTC. Translated: CASSVGQTNYGYTF. The entire variable domain, with the rest obtained from reference TRBV9 and TRBJ1-2, is as follows: DSGVTQTPKHLITATGQRVTLRCSPRSGDLSVYWYQQSLDQGLQFLIQYYNGEERAKGNILERFSAQQFPDLHSELNLSSLELGDSALYFCASSVGQTNYGYTFGSGTRLTVV.

V gene TRBV11-2 combines with J gene TRBJ1-3; possible D gene TRBD1, 6 bases. Germline V gene sequence: CDR1 SGHAT, CDR2 FQNNGV. The CDR3 runs to 17 residues. The germline V and J ends were trimmed by 8 bases and 2 bases, with 22 bases remaining between them. CDR3 region: CASAAGAGLLTGNTIYF. CDR3 DNA sequence: TGTGCCAGCGCAGCAGGGGCAGGGCTTCTGACTGGAAACACCATATATTTT.

V and J are TRBV9 and TRBJ2-3, with D perhaps TRBD2 (6 bases). Trimming shortened V by 0 bases and J by 0 bases, and 14 bases separated the two germline ends. Germline V gene data show CDR1 as SGDLS and CDR2 as YYNGEE. CDR3 length equals 17 residues. This CDR3 is CASSVVSGGASTDTQYF. The DNA of the CDR3 is TGTGCCAGCAGCGTAGTTTCCGGCGGGGCTAGCACAGATACGCAGTATTTT. The complete variable domain, with remaining parts taken from reference TRBV9 and TRBJ2-3, reads DSGVTQTPKHLITATGQRVTLRCSPRSGDLSVYWYQQSLDQGLQFLIQYYNGEERAKGNILERFSAQQFPDLHSELNLSSLELGDSALYFCASSVVSGGASTDTQYFGPGTRLTVL.

The gene calls are TRBV28 and TRBJ1-2, with 10 bases matching TRBD1. Germline V gene sequence: CDR1 MDHEN, CDR2 SYDVKM. V shed 6 bases and J 1 base; nucleotides not matched to a gene: 5. The CDR3 length is 15 residues. The CDR3 here is CASSPGDRGNYGYTF. CDR3 sequence (DNA): TGTGCCAGCAGCCCCGGGGACAGGGGTAACTATGGCTACACCTTC.

This chain connects TRBV2 to TRBJ2-1; 11 bases line up with TRBD2. CDR3 length: 15 residues. After removal of 6 bases from V and 7 bases from J, the junction contained 8 bases not matched to a gene. Germline values: CDR1 SNHLY, CDR2 FYNNEI. Here the CDR3 reads CASSLYSGGANEQFF. The DNA of the CDR3 is TGTGCCAGCAGCCTGTATAGCGGGGGGGCTAATGAGCAGTTCTTC.